This T cell receptor beta chain was sequenced for a study of blood T cell repertoires in COVID-19. Across the study: Collection of acute and convalescent COVID-19 samples took place in the United States, Italy and Spain. The cDNA or gDNA used as material had been derived from T cells, B-cell-depleted T cells, or PBMCs.

Germline V lookup: CDR1 SGHTA, CDR2 FQGNSA. V was shortened by 6 bases and J by 4 bases, with 15 bases between the two germline ends. The CDR3 length is 15 residues. Enrolment of Seattle patients took place during active infection, and they were followed longitudinally. How the authors handled the data: Estimates of nucleated cell counts were drawn from the amplification of reference gene primers. Method: immunoSEQ multiplex PCR; TCRdb's copy keeps in-frame clones and lacks some. V, J and clone size derive from that table, while D and trimming were established from the DNA sequence. The sample has about 150,000 clones, 70% to 90% seen once.

The chain has TRBV7-2 and TRBJ2-2, with D perhaps matching TRBD2 (5 bases). The sequence was obtained from a man between 60 and 70 years old with COVID-19, enrolled during active disease. The specimen sequenced was peripheral blood. The CDR3 sequence: CASRSNSGVTGELFF. For the CDR3, the DNA is TGTGCCAGCAGATCAAACAGCGGAGTCACCGGGGAGCTGTTTTTT.